This TCR beta chain is from a study of cytomegalovirus exposure and HLA in healthy donors. This clone occurred once. It was with 60 Vbeta and 13 Jbeta primers that the PCR ran. Clones were sequenced by immunoSEQ multiplex PCR, and TCRdb holds only the in-frame ones, with some missing. The table shows some 210,000 clones, with around 86% occurring only once. The V gene's germline CDR1 is DFQATT and CDR2 SNEGSKA (reference sequence). The CDR3 sequence is 11 residues long. Between the trimmed V and J ends, which lost 7 bases and 2 bases, there was a span of 9 bases. The specimen sequenced was PBMCs. The chain links TRBV20-1 to TRBJ2-7, with TRBD2 as a possible D gene (6 bases). The clonotype was recovered from a woman between 50 and 59 years old in good health and CMV-seropositive. As DNA, the CDR3 is TGCAGTGGCACGGGGGCCTACGAGCAGTACTTC. Translating gives CSGTGAYEQYF.